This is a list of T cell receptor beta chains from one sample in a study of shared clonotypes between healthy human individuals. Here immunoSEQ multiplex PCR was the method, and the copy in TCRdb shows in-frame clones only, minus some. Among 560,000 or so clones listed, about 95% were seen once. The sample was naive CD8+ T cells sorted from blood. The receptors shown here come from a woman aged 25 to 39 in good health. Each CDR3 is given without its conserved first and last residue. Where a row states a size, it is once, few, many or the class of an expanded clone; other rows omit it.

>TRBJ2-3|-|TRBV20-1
SASLDTQY
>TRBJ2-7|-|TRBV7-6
ASSPTSGRGSSYEQY
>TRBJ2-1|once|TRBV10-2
ASSETSSYNEQF
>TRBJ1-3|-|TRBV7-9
ASGGLPENGNTIY
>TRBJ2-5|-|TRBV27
ASSYQGETQY
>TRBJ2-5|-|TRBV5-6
ASSLTIGMEETQY
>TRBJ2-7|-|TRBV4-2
ASSQVEGSYEQY
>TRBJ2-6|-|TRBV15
ATRAQGVSGANVLT
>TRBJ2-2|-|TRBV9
ASSGHPGQGIGTGELF
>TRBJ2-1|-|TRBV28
ASSLWTRRPYNEQF
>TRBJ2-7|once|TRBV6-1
ASSSGSEQY
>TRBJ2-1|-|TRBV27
ASSLSSGKSYNEQF
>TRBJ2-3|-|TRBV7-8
ASSLGGSDTQY
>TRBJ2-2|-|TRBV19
ASTEVRLNTGELF
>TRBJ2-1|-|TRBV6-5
ASSRDRVSYNEQF
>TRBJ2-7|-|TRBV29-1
SVEGQHYEQY
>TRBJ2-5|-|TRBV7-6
ASSLDMAGGAGIQETQY
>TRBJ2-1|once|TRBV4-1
ASSPQDRPSNEQF
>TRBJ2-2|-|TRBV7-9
ASRLAPGQGGPGELF
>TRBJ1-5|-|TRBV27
ASSSAGWGDQPQH
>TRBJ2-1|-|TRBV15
ATLDSYNEQF
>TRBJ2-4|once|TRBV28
ASSFTASGGIFAKNIQY
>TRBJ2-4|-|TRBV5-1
ASSPGLAGAPLKNIQY
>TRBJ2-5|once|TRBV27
ASSLSDGETQY
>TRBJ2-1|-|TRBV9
ASSVALLKREGSYNEQF
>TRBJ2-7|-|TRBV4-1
ASSGGLSYEQY
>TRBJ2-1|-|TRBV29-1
SAPGLAGGDEQF
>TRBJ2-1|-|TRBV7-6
ASSLVPSGTDSSYNEQF
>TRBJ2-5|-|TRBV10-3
AISESRAREEGTQY
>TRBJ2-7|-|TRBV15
ATSRNRGVSYEQY
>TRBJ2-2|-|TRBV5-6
ASSPTVGGGNGELF
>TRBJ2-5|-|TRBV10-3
AISEPDRGLGETQY
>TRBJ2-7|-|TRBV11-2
ASSLRGPTSESSYEQY
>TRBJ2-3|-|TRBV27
ASSLVGLWEDTQY
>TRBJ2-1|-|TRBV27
ASSSRTPGEQF
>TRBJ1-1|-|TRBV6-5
ASSLIRNMNTEAF
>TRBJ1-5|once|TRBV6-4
ASDHREHSNQPQH